Below, one TCR beta chain is given with its context. As yet, its antigen is unknown. The sample comes from a study of T cell repertoires in cytomegalovirus infection. Study context: Recently identified HLA-C-restricted CMV epitopes and well-studied HLA-B-restricted CMV epitopes were used by the study. Public TCR beta signatures were indicative of both CMV infection and a matching HLA type.

MiXCR, applied by TCRdb to the reads, yields one record per CDR3 protein. The repertoire holds about half a million distinct CDR3 sequences, with 30% to 35% as singletons. V gave up 0 bases and J gave up 4 bases, with 3 bases separating them. Germline CDR1 MRHNA, CDR2 SNTAGT. This CDR3 is 13 amino acids long. This clonotype was sampled from a human donor in good health (CMV status not recorded). Some clones in this sample may be carry-over from other donors' samples. The chain joins TRBV6-4 to TRBJ2-2; no clear D gene. The input for sequencing was cultured PBMCs, taken from culture after CMV antigen stimulation. This CDR3 reads CASSDSPTGELFF. The DNA for the CDR3 is TGTGCCAGCAGTGACTCCCCCACCGGGGAGCTGTTTTTT.